Listed below are T cell receptor beta chains from one sample, sequenced in a study of beta chain features in type 1 diabetes. This table comes from immunoSEQ multiplex PCR, and its TCRdb copy is limited to in-frame clones, with some not included. The table shows about 260,000 clones, with roughly 25% occurring only once. The sequenced sample consisted of naive CD4+ T cells from blood. Receptors were obtained from a woman between 25 and 40 years old with type 1 diabetes. Each CDR3 is given with its conserved first and last residue. D genes are given only for firm matches. Not every row has a clone size; where given, it reads once, few, many or a size class.

cdr3_aa	cdr3_nt	j_call	v_call	d_call	clone_size
CASSLDPAVTDTQYF	TGCGCCAGCAGCTTGGACCCGGCGGTTACAGATACGCAGTATTTT	TRBJ2-3	TRBV5-1	.	.
CASSRGLTSGAYNEQFF	TGTGCCAGCAGCCGGGGGCTGACTAGCGGGGCCTACAATGAGCAGTTCTTC	TRBJ2-1	TRBV14	TRBD2	.
CASSRTSYNNEQFF	TGTGCCAGCAGCCGGACTTCCTACAATAATGAGCAGTTCTTC	TRBJ2-1	TRBV7-9	.	.
CASSVQGPANTGELFF	TGTGCCAGCAGCGTACAGGGGCCCGCGAACACCGGGGAGCTGTTTTTT	TRBJ2-2	TRBV7-3	TRBD1	.
CAWSDRGLNQPQHF	TGTGCCTGGAGTGACAGGGGGCTCAATCAGCCCCAGCATTTT	TRBJ1-5	TRBV30	TRBD1	few
CASSLDRDQPQHF	TGCGCCAGCAGCTTGGATCGGGATCAGCCCCAGCATTTT	TRBJ1-5	TRBV5-1	.	few
CASSLRRGYEQYF	TGTGCCAGCAGCTTGCGTCGAGGGTACGAGCAGTACTTC	TRBJ2-7	TRBV5-6	.	.
CASSQSYVPRGRPPYGYTF	TGCGCCAGCAGCCAATCCTACGTTCCCAGGGGGCGTCCCCCCTATGGCTACACCTTC	TRBJ1-2	TRBV4-1	TRBD1	.
CASRGMATGWYEQFF	TGTGCCAGCAGAGGAATGGCTACAGGTTGGTATGAGCAGTTCTTC	TRBJ2-1	TRBV27	.	.
CASSQDNRYRANQPQHF	TGCGCCAGCAGCCAAGATAATCGTTACAGGGCCAATCAGCCCCAGCATTTT	TRBJ1-5	TRBV4-1	.	few
CASSPGVARTHSYEQYF	TGTGCCAGCTCACCAGGAGTTGCGAGGACTCACTCCTACGAGCAGTACTTC	TRBJ2-7	TRBV18	.	few
CSANRDTQYF	TGCAGTGCAAACCGGGATACGCAGTATTTT	TRBJ2-3	TRBV20-1	.	.
CASSLRAGGANEQFF	TGTGCCAGCAGCTTAAGGGCGGGGGGGGCTAATGAGCAGTTCTTC	TRBJ2-1	TRBV11-2	TRBD2	few
CSVHSSSYEQYF	TGCAGCGTTCATTCTAGCTCCTACGAGCAGTACTTC	TRBJ2-7	TRBV29-1	.	.